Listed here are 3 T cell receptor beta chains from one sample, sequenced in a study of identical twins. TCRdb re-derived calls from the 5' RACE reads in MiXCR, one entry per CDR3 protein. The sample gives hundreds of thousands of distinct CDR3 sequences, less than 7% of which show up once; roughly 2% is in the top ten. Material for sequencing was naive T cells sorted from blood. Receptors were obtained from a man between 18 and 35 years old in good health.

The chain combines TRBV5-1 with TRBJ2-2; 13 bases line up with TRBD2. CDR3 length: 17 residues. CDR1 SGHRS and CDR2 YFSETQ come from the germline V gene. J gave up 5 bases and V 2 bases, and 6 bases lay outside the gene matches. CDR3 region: CASSFEPGLAGTGELFF. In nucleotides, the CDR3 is TGCGCCAGCAGCTTTGAACCGGGACTAGCGGGAACCGGGGAGCTGTTTTTT.

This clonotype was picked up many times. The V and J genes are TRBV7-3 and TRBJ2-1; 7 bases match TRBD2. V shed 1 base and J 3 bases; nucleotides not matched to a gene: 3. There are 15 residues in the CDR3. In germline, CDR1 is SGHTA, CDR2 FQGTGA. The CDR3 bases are TGTGCCAGCAGCTTAAGCGGGAGTGGCTACAATGAGCAGTTCTTC. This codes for CASSLSGSGYNEQFF.

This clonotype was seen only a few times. CDR3 amino acids: CASSNQRGLMDYSNQPQHF. In nucleotides, the CDR3 is TGTGCCAGCAGTAACCAAAGGGGGCTGATGGATTATAGCAATCAGCCCCAGCATTTT. The V and J genes are TRBV6-2 or TRBV6-3 and TRBJ1-5; 7 bases fit TRBD1. Germline V gene sequence: CDR1 MNHEY, CDR2 SVGEGT. J lost 0 bases, V lost 5 bases, and 16 bases had no gene match. The CDR3 is 19 residues long.